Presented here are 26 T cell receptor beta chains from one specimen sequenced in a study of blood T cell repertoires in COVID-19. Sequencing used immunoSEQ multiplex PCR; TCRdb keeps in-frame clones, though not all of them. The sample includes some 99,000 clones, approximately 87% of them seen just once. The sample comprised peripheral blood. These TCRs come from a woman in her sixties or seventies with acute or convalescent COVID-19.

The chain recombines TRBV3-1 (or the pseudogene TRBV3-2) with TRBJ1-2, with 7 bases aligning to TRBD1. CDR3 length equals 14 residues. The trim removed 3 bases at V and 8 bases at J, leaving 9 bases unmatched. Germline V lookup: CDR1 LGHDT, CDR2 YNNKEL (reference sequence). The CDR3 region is CASSQTTGDKGYTF. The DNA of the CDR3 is TGTGCCAGCAGCCAGACCACAGGGGACAAGGGCTACACCTTC.

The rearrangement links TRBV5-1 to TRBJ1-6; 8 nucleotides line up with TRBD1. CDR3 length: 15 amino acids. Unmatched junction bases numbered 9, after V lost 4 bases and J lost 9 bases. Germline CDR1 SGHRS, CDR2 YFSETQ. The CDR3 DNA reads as TGCGCCAGCAGCCAAAAAGGACAGGGAGGTTCACCCCTCCACTTT. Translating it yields CASSQKGQGGSPLHF.

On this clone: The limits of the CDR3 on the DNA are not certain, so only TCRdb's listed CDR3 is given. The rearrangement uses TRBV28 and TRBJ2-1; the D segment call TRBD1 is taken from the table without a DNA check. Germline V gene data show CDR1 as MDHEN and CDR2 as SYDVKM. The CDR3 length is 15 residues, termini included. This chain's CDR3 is CASSSSGGGHMEQFF.

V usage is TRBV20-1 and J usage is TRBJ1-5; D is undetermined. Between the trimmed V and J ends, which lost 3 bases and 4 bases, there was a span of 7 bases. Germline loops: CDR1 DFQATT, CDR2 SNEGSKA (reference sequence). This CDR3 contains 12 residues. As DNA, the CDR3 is TGCAGTGCTAGTTCCGGGAATCAGCCCCAGCATTTT. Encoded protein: CSASSGNQPQHF.

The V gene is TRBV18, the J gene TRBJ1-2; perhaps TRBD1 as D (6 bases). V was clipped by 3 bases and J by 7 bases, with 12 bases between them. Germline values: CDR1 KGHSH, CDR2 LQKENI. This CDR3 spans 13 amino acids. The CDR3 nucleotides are TGTGCCAGCTCACCTACAGGGCCCGGTGGCTACACCTTC. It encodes CASSPTGPGGYTF. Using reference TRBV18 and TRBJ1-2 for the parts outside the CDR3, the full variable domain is NAGVMQNPRHLVRRRGQEARLRCSPMKGHSHVYWYRQLPEEGLKFMVYLQKENIIDESGMPKERFSAEFPKEGPSILRIQQVVRGDSAAYFCASSPTGPGGYTFGSGTRLTVV.

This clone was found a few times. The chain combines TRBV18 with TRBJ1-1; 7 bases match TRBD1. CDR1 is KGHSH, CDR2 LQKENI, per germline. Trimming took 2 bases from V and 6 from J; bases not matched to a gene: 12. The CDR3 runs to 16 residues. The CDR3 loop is CASSPIRQGEGAEAFF. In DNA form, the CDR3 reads TGTGCCAGCTCACCAATTCGACAGGGCGAGGGCGCTGAAGCTTTCTTT.

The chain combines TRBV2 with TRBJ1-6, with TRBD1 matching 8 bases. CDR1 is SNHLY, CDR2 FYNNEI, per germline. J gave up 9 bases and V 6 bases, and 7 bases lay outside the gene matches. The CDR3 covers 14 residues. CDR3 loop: CASRRDRFPSPLHF. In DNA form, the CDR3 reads TGTGCCAGCAGGAGGGACAGGTTTCCTTCACCCCTCCACTTT. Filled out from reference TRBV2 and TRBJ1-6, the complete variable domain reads EPEVTQTPSHQVTQMGQEVILRCVPISNHLYFYWYRQILGQKVEFLVSFYNNEISEKSEIFDDQFSVERPDGSNFTLKIRSTKLEDSAMYFCASRRDRFPSPLHFGNGTRLTVT.

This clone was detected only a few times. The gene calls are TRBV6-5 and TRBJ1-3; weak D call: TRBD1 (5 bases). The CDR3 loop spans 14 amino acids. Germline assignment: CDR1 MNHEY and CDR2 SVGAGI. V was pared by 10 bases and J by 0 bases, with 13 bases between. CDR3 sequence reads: CATRVRDSGNTIYF. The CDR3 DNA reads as TGTGCCACCAGGGTCCGGGACTCTGGAAACACCATATATTTT.

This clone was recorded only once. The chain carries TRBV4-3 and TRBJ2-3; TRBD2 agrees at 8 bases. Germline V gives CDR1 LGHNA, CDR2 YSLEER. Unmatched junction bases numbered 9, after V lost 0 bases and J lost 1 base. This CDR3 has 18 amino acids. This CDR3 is CASSQDRWTSLGTDTQYF. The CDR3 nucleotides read TGCGCCAGCAGCCAAGATCGATGGACTAGCCTTGGCACAGATACGCAGTATTTT.

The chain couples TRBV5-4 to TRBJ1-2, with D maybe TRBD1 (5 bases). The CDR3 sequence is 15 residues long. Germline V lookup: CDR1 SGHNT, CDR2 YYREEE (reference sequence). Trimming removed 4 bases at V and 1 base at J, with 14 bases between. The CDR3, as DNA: TGTGCCAGCAGCCCCACGTTCGGGGGTAACTATGGCTACACCTTC. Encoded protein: CASSPTFGGNYGYTF.

As DNA, the CDR3 is TGTGCCACCAGCAGAGATCTAAGGGAGGGAAACACCATATATTTT. Its protein is CATSRDLREGNTIYF. The chain is built from TRBV15 and TRBJ1-3; D unclear. Germline V lookup: CDR1 LNHNV, CDR2 YYDKDF (reference sequence). V lost 0 bases and J lost 4, with 10 bases in between. This CDR3 spans 15 amino acids.

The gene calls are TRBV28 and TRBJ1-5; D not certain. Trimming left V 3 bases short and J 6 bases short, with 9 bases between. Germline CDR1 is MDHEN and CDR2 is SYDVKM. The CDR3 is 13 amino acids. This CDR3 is CASSLRESQPQHF. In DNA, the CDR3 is TGTGCCAGCAGTTTGAGGGAATCTCAGCCCCAGCATTTT.

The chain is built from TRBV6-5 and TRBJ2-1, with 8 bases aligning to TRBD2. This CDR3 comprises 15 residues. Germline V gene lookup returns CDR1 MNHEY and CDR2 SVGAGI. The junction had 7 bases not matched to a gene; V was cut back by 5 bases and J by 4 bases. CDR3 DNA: TGTGCCAGCAGTAAACTAGCGGAAGTGTACAATGAGCAGTTCTTC. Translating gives CASSKLAEVYNEQFF.

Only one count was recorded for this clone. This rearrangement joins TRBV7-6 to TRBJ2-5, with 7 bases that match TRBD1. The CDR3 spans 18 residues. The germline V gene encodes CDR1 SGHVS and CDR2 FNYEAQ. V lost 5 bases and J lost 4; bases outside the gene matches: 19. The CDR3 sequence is CASSLRWGQTERRETQYF. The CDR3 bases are TGTGCCAGCAGCCTCCGATGGGGACAGACAGAGAGGAGAGAGACCCAGTACTTC.

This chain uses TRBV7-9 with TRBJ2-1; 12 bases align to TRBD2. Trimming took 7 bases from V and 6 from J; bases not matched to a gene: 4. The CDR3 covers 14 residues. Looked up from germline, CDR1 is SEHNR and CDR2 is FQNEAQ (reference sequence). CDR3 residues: CASIGLAGLNEQFF. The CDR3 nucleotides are TGTGCCAGCATAGGACTAGCGGGGCTCAATGAGCAGTTCTTC.

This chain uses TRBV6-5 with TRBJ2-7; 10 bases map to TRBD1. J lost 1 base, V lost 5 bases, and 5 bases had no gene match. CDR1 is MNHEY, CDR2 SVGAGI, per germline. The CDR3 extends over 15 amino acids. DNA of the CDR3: TGTGCCAGCAGTCGCCCGGGACAGGGGTCCTACGAGCAGTACTTC. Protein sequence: CASSRPGQGSYEQYF.

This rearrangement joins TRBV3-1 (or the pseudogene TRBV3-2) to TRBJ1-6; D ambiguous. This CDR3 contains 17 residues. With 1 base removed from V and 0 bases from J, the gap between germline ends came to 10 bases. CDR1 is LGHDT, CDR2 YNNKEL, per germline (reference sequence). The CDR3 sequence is CASSQASASSYNSPLHF. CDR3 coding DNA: TGTGCCAGCAGCCAAGCTTCAGCGAGCTCCTATAATTCACCCCTCCACTTT.

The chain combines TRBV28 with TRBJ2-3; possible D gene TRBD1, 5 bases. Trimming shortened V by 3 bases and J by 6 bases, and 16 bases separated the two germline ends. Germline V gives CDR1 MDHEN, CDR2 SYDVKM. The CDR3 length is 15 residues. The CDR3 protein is CASSLSSGWVDTQYF. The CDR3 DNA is TGTGCCAGCAGTTTGTCATCAGGGTGGGTTGATACGCAGTATTTT.

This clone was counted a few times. CDR3 in amino acids: CASSPRTGGNYGYTF. The CDR3 DNA follows: TGTGCCAGCAGCCCACGGACAGGGGGCAACTATGGCTACACCTTC. The chain couples TRBV7-2 to TRBJ1-2; the match to TRBD1 covers 11 bases. Germline CDR1 SGHTA, CDR2 FQGNSA. This CDR3 is 15 amino acids long. V dropped 5 bases and J dropped 2; count of bases not matched to a gene: 4.

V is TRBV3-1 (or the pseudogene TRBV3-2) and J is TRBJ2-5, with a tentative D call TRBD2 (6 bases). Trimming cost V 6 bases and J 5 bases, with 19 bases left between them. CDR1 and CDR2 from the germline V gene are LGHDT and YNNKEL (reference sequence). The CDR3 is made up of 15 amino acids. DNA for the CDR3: TGTGCCAGCAGTCAAATCGGAGGGGAGGCGGAGACCCAGTACTTC. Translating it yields CASSQIGGEAETQYF.

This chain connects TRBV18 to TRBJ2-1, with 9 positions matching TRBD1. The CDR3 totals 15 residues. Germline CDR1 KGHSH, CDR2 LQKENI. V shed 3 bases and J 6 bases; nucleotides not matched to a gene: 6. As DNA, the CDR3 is TGTGCCAGCTCACCGCCGACAGGGGGAATCAATGAGCAGTTCTTC. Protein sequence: CASSPPTGGINEQFF.

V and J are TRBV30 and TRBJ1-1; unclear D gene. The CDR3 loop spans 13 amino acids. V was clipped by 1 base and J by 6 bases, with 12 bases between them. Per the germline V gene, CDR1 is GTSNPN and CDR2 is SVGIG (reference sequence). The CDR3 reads CAWSDTLGSEAFF. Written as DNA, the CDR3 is TGTGCCTGGAGTGACACCCTAGGCTCTGAAGCTTTCTTT.

The CDR3 here is CASSLWTGSEAFF. The CDR3 bases are TGTGCCAGCAGCCTATGGACAGGGAGTGAAGCTTTCTTT. The chain carries TRBV14 and TRBJ1-1; 8 nucleotides match TRBD1. After removal of 4 bases from V and 7 bases from J, the junction contained 5 bases not matched to a gene. CDR1 and CDR2 (germline): SGHDN, FVKESK. The CDR3 loop spans 13 amino acids.

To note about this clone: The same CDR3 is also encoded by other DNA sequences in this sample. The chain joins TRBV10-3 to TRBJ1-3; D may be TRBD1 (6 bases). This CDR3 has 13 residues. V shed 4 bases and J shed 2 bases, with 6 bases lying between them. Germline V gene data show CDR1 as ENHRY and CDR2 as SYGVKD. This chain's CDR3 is CAISAGAGNTIYF. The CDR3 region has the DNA TGTGCCATCAGTGCAGGGGCTGGAAACACCATATATTTT.

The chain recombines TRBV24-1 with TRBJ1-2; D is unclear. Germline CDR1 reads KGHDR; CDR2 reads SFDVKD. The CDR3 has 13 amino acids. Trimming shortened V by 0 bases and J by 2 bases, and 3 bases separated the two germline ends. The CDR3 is CATSDLQNYGYTF. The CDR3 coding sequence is TGTGCCACCAGTGATTTGCAGAACTATGGCTACACCTTC.

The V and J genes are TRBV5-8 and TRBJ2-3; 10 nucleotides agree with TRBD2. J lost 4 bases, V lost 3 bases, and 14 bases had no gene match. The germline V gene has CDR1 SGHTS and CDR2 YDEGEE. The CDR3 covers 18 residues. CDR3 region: CASSSRGGAGGPSDTQYF. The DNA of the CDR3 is TGTGCCAGCAGCTCCCGGGGAGGAGCGGGGGGGCCTTCAGATACGCAGTATTTT.